Each of the 26 T cell receptor beta chains below was sequenced from the same sample in a study of PD-1 blockade in mismatch repair-deficient tumors. Assay: immunoSEQ multiplex PCR; the TCRdb copy retains only in-frame clones and omits some. The sample lists about 110,000 clones; approximately 80% were seen once. The sample consisted of peripheral blood, taken about 13 months after starting pembrolizumab. All receptors come from an adult with mismatch repair-deficient cancer.

This sequence joins TRBV4-1 and TRBJ2-2; TRBD2 matches 7 bases. The CDR3 spans 19 residues. Germline V gene data show CDR1 as MGHRA and CDR2 as YSYEKL. The junction had 12 bases not matched to a gene; V was cut back by 2 bases and J by 0 bases. DNA of the CDR3: TGCGCCAGCAGCCAACCCGTGAGAGAAGCGGGACCGAACACCGGGGAGCTGTTTTTT. Amino acids: CASSQPVREAGPNTGELFF.

This chain links TRBV9 with TRBJ1-4; D is unresolved. Trimming took off 0 bases at V and 6 bases at J, with 9 bases between the two ends. The CDR3 is 14 residues long. Germline CDR1 and CDR2: SGDLS and YYNGEE. In nucleotides, the CDR3 is TGTGCCAGCAGCGTAGGGGCCGGTGATGAAAAACTGTTTTTT. Its protein product is CASSVGAGDEKLFF. Full variable domain (missing parts from reference TRBV9 and TRBJ1-4): DSGVTQTPKHLITATGQRVTLRCSPRSGDLSVYWYQQSLDQGLQFLIQYYNGEERAKGNILERFSAQQFPDLHSELNLSSLELGDSALYFCASSVGAGDEKLFFGSGTQLSVL.

This clone has a handful of counts. The V gene is TRBV29-1, the J gene TRBJ1-3; D may be TRBD1 (6 bases). V gave up 6 bases and J gave up 4 bases, with 16 bases separating them. Germline-derived CDR1 and CDR2 are SQVTM and ANQGSEA. The length of the CDR3 is 14 residues. The CDR3 loop reads CSVSPGGPGNTIYF. CDR3 bases: TGCAGCGTATCACCCGGGGGCCCCGGAAACACCATATATTTT.

A few counts support this clone. The chain has TRBV14 and TRBJ2-1, with 10 bases lining up with TRBD2. The V gene's germline CDR1 is SGHDN and CDR2 FVKESK. This CDR3 region has 15 residues. After removal of 2 bases from V and 8 bases from J, the junction contained 6 bases not matched to a gene. The CDR3 loop is CASSQLAGVSDEQFF. CDR3 DNA sequence: TGTGCCAGCAGCCAACTAGCGGGAGTATCAGATGAGCAGTTCTTC.

This clone showed up just a few times. CDR3 residues: CASSASGTAFTEAFF. CDR3 in DNA: TGTGCCAGCAGCGCTTCCGGGACAGCTTTCACTGAAGCTTTCTTT. The chain uses TRBV9 and TRBJ1-1, with 7 bases fitting TRBD1. Germline CDR1 SGDLS, CDR2 YYNGEE. There are 15 residues in the CDR3. The trim removed 3 bases at V and 4 bases at J, leaving 9 bases unmatched.

The V and J genes are TRBV23-1 and TRBJ2-7; D is perhaps TRBD1 (5 bases). TRBV23-1 is treated as an ORF (open reading frame) with a function not yet certain. The CDR3 spans 13 residues. V gave up 7 bases and J gave up 2 bases, with 12 bases separating them. CDR3 nucleotide sequence: TGCGCCAGCACAGGGCTAAACCCCTACGAGCAGTACTTC. This translates into CASTGLNPYEQYF.

The chain has TRBV7-8 and TRBJ2-5, with D unresolved. Looked up from germline, CDR1 is SGHVS and CDR2 is FQNEAQ. This CDR3 spans 11 amino acids. Trimming took 3 bases from V and 5 from J, leaving 4 bases between them. The CDR3 loop is CASSFGETQYF. The CDR3 nucleotides read TGTGCCAGCAGCTTTGGGGAGACCCAGTACTTC.

This clone has just one count. The J gene is TRBJ2-1, the V gene TRBV5-6; D is perhaps TRBD2 (6 bases). Trimming stripped 4 bases from V and 8 bases from J, with 10 bases between. This CDR3 is built from 12 residues. The V gene's germline CDR1 is SGHDT and CDR2 YYEEEE. The CDR3 loop is CASSRGWDEQFF. As DNA, the CDR3 is TGTGCCAGCAGCCGGGGGTGGGATGAGCAGTTCTTC.

This chain links TRBV7-8 with TRBJ1-1; unclear D gene. This CDR3 has 14 residues. Trimming removed 8 bases at V and 0 bases at J, with 13 bases between. CDR1 and CDR2 (germline): SGHVS, FQNEAQ. The CDR3 region is CASSARRMNTEAFF. Written as DNA, the CDR3 is TGTGCCAGCTCTGCGCGCCGCATGAACACTGAAGCTTTCTTT. Full variable domain (remainder filled in from reference TRBV7-8 and TRBJ1-1): GAGVSQSPRYKVAKRGQDVALRCDPISGHVSLFWYQQALGQGPEFLTYFQNEAQLDKSGLPSDRFFAERPEGSVSTLKIQRTQQEDSAVYLCASSARRMNTEAFFGQGTRLTVV.

V is TRBV10-3 and J is TRBJ2-3; 10 positions match TRBD2. From germline, CDR1 is ENHRY and CDR2 SYGVKD. The CDR3 consists of 18 residues. Trimming removed 0 bases from V and 1 base from J; junction bases left unmatched: 7. This CDR3 is CAISESASGSSGTDTQYF. CDR3 in DNA: TGTGCCATCAGTGAGTCGGCTAGCGGGAGCTCGGGCACAGATACGCAGTATTTT.

V gene TRBV6-6 combines with J gene TRBJ1-2, with a tentative D call TRBD1 (5 bases). The ends were cut back, 7 bases at V and 0 bases at J, with 12 bases in the middle. This CDR3 contains 14 residues. The germline V gene has CDR1 MNHNY and CDR2 SVGAGI (reference sequence). The CDR3, as DNA: TGTGCCAGCACCAAGACGACAGCTAACTATGGCTACACCTTC. Protein: CASTKTTANYGYTF.

The CDR3 loop is CASSLVPEDTIYF. The CDR3 DNA follows: TGTGCCAGCAGCTTGGTTCCGGAGGACACCATATATTTT. The rearrangement links TRBV5-5 to TRBJ1-3; D remains unclear. The CDR3 contains 13 residues. V was pared by 0 bases and J by 8 bases, with 9 bases between. Germline values: CDR1 SGHKS, CDR2 YYEKEE (reference sequence).

This chain links TRBV5-1 with TRBJ1-2; the D is unclear. The V and J ends lost 0 bases and 5 bases respectively, with 11 bases between them. The CDR3 covers 14 residues. Germline loops: CDR1 SGHRS, CDR2 YFSETQ. The CDR3 loop is CASSLDGGAYGYTF. For the CDR3, the DNA is TGCGCCAGCAGCTTGGACGGAGGAGCGTATGGCTACACCTTC.

V gene TRBV15 combines with J gene TRBJ2-1, with 11 bases matching TRBD2. The CDR3 sequence is 15 residues long. V trimming: 5 bases; J trimming: 7 bases; junction bases outside the gene matches: 7. CDR1 and CDR2 (germline): LNHNV, YYDKDF (reference sequence). The DNA of the CDR3 is TGTGCCACCAGCGTAGTAGCGGGAGGGCCAAATGAGCAGTTCTTC. It yields the protein CATSVVAGGPNEQFF.

This sequence joins TRBV6-1 and TRBJ2-7, with D possibly called TRBD1 or TRBD2 (5 bases each). Germline CDR1 is MNHNS and CDR2 is SASEGT. CDR3 length: 13 amino acids. The ends were cut back, 6 bases at V and 0 bases at J, with 9 bases in the middle. In nucleotides, the CDR3 is TGTGCCAGCAGGGCTGGGGGCTCCTACGAGCAGTACTTC. Protein product: CASRAGGSYEQYF.

The V call is TRBV11-3, the J call TRBJ2-1; D remains unclear. In germline, CDR1 is SGHNT, CDR2 YENEEA. The CDR3 runs to 14 residues. V lost 1 base, J lost 9 bases, and 13 bases lay in between. The CDR3: CASSLGSLISEQFF. CDR3 DNA sequence: TGTGCCAGCAGCTTAGGAAGCCTCATTAGTGAGCAGTTCTTC.

J is TRBJ2-2 and V is TRBV19, with D perhaps TRBD2 (7 bases). Germline CDR1 is LNHDA and CDR2 is SQIVND (reference sequence). Trimming shortened V by 6 bases and J by 4 bases, and 18 bases separated the two germline ends. The CDR3 extends over 16 amino acids. CDR3 loop: CASRIFGGGGTGELFF. The CDR3, as DNA: TGTGCCAGTAGAATATTCGGGGGAGGGGGCACCGGGGAGCTGTTTTTT.

The chain carries TRBV4-1 and TRBJ2-3; D is ambiguous. Per germline, CDR1 MGHRA and CDR2 YSYEKL. This CDR3 region has 15 residues. Trimming took 0 bases from V and 2 from J, leaving 9 bases between them. The CDR3 nucleotides are TGCGCCAGCAGCCAAGATCCTATCAACACAGATACGCAGTATTTT. The encoded protein is CASSQDPINTDTQYF.

The genes are TRBV4-3 and TRBJ2-2, with D perhaps TRBD1 or TRBD2 (5 bases each). V dropped 0 bases and J dropped 4 bases, with 6 bases sitting between them. Germline loops: CDR1 LGHNA, CDR2 YSLEER. The CDR3 extends over 14 amino acids. The CDR3 loop reads CASSQDGTTGELFF. The DNA for the CDR3 is TGCGCCAGCAGCCAAGATGGGACCACCGGGGAGCTGTTTTTT.

The CDR3 DNA sequence: TGTGCCAGCAGCCCGGGACCGCGGGAGACCATCTCCGGGGAGCTGTTTTTT. Translation gives CASSPGPRETISGELFF. The J gene is TRBJ2-2, the V gene TRBV7-2, with 7 bases lining up with TRBD2. The CDR3 extends over 17 amino acids. CDR1 and CDR2 from the germline V gene are SGHTA and FQGNSA. Germline trimming cut 5 bases from V and 6 bases from J; bases unmatched to any gene: 15.

This rearrangement joins TRBV16 to TRBJ2-7, with 10 bases aligning to TRBD2. The CDR3 consists of 15 residues. Germline lookup yields CDR1 KGHSY and CDR2 FQNENV. V dropped 0 bases and J dropped 9; count of bases not matched to a gene: 8. Here the CDR3 reads CASSQSQGLAQRQYF. Here the CDR3 DNA reads TGTGCCAGCAGCCAATCTCAGGGACTAGCGCAACGGCAGTACTTC.

The table lists this clone with a count of one. This chain links TRBV5-1 with TRBJ2-3, with D unclear. CDR1 and CDR2 (germline): SGHRS, YFSETQ. Trimming removed 5 bases from V and 1 base from J, with 5 bases in between. CDR3 size: 12 residues. The chain's CDR3 is CASSTGTDTQYF. The CDR3 nucleotides are TGCGCCAGCAGTACAGGCACAGATACGCAGTATTTT. The full variable domain, its missing parts supplied by reference TRBV5-1 and TRBJ2-3, is KAGVTQTPRYLIKTRGQQVTLSCSPISGHRSVSWYQQTPGQGLQFLFEYFSETQRNKGNFPGRFSGRQFSNSRSEMNVSTLELGDSALYLCASSTGTDTQYFGPGTRLTVL.

This chain uses TRBV5-1 with TRBJ2-1, with D hard to call. This CDR3 has 11 amino acids. Germline V gene data show CDR1 as SGHRS and CDR2 as YFSETQ. V was pared by 1 base and J by 5 bases, with 1 base between. CDR3 loop: CASSLNNEQFF. The CDR3 DNA reads as TGCGCCAGCAGCTTGAACAATGAGCAGTTCTTC.

The chain is built from TRBV7-6 and TRBJ1-3; D gene ambiguous. The CDR3 runs to 16 residues. The germline gives CDR1 SGHVS, CDR2 FNYEAQ. Trimming removed 1 base at V and 3 bases at J, with 13 bases between. The CDR3 DNA is TGTGCCAGCAGCTTAGAATCCGGGAGACATGGAAACACCATATATTTT. This gives the protein CASSLESGRHGNTIYF.

A few counts support this clone. The chain carries TRBV25-1 and TRBJ2-2, with unresolved D. V dropped 2 bases and J dropped 5 bases, with 15 bases sitting between them. Looked up from germline, CDR1 is MGHDK and CDR2 is SYGVNS. The CDR3 length is 16 residues. CDR3 residues: CASSEPRTVGTGELFF. Here the CDR3 DNA reads TGTGCCAGCAGTGAACCTCGAACGGTAGGAACCGGGGAGCTGTTTTTT.

This chain connects TRBV12-5 to TRBJ2-5, with D unclear. Trimming removed 3 bases at V and 1 base at J, with 6 bases between. Germline V gives CDR1 LGHNT, CDR2 FRNRAP. The CDR3 is made up of 13 amino acids. DNA of the CDR3: TGTGCTAGTGGTTTACCGACCCAAGAGACCCAGTACTTC. It translates to CASGLPTQETQYF.